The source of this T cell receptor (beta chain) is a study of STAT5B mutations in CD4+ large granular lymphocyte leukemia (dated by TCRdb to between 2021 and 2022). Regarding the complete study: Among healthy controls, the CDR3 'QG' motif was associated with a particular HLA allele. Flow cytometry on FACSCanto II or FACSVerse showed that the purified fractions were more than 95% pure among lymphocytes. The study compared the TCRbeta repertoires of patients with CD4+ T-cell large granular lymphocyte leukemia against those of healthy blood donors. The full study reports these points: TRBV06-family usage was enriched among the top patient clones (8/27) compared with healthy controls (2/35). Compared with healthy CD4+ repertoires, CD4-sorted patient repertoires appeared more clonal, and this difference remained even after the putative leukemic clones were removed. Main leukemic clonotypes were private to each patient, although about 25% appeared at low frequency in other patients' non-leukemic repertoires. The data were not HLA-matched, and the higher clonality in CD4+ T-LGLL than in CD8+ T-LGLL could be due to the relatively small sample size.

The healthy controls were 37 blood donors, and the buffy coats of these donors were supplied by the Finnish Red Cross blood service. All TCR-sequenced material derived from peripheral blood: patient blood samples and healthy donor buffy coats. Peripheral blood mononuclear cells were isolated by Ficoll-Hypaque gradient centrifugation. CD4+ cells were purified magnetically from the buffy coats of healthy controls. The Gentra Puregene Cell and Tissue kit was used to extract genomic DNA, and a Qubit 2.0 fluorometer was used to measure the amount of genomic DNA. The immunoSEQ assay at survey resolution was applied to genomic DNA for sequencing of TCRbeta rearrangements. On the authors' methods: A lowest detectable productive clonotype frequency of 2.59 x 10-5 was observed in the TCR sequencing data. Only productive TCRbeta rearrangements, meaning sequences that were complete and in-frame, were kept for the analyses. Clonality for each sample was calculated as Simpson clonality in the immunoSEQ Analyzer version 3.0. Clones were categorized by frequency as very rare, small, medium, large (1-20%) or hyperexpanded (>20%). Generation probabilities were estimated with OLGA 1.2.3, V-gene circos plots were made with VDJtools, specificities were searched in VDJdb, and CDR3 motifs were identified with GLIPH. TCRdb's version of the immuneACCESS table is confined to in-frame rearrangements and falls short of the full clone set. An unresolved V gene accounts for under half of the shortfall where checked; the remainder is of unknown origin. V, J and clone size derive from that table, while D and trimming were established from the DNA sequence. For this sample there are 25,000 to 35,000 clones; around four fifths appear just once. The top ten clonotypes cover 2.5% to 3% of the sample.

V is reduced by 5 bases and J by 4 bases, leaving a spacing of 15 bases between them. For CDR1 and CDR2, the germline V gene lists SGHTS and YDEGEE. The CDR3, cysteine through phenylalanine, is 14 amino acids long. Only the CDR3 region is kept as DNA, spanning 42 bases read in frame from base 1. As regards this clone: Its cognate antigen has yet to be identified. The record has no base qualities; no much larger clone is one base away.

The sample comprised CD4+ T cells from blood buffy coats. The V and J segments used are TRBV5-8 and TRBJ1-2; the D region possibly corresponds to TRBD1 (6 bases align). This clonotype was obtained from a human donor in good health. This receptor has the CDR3 CASRSQGGSYGYTF. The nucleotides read TGTGCCAGCAGGAGTCAAGGGGGTTCCTATGGCTACACCTTC.